This T cell receptor beta chain was captured in a study of identical twins. Study-wide results and caveats: Beta out-of-frame twin sharing showed a weaker excess. It was out-of-frame TCR alpha sharing in monozygotic twins that models underestimated.

Trimming at V came to 0 bases and at J to 7 bases, leaving 7 bases not matched to a gene. CDR1 SGDLS and CDR2 YYNGEE come from the germline V gene. The CDR3 is 15 residues long. This clonotype was picked up a small number of times. Its specificity is unknown. TCRdb ran MiXCR on the 5' RACE reads and lists one entry per CDR3 protein. The data hold approximately 590,000 distinct CDR3 sequences, with approximately 10% observed a single time. This sample also belongs to another study, concerning yellow fever vaccine responses in identical twins.

The sequenced material came from PBMCs. The receptor comes from a woman aged 18-29 years in good health. V usage is TRBV9 and J usage is TRBJ2-1, with 7 bases matching TRBD2. Written as DNA, the CDR3 is TGTGCCAGCAGCGTAGAAGGGAGGGTGTTGAATGAGCAGTTCTTC. This sequence encodes CASSVEGRVLNEQFF.